This is a list of T cell receptor beta chains from one sample in a study of OX40 agonist ivuxolimab in advanced cancers. Sequenced by immunoSEQ multiplex PCR; TCRdb stores in-frame clones only, minus some. Of 50,000 to 70,000 clones in the sample, over 80% are singletons; the top ten hold over 2.5%. The sequenced sample was CD4+ or CD8+ T cells sorted from blood, obtained in a trial of the OX40 agonist ivuxolimab. The source is an adult with an advanced solid tumor such as melanoma, head and neck, liver or kidney cancer. CDR3s include the opening cysteine and the closing phenylalanine or tryptophan. Each record gives: V gene, clone size, D gene, J gene, CDR3 DNA, CDR3 protein. The D gene is left open where the match is weak. Rows may omit the clone size; those that give it use once, few, many or a size class.

TRBV5-1	-	TRBD2	TRBJ2-7	TGCGCCAGCAGCTTGGAGGGTAGCGGGAGCGGATGGTACGAGCAGTACTTC	CASSLEGSGSGWYEQYF
TRBV11-3	-	TRBD2	TRBJ2-5	TGTGCCAGCAGTCAAACTAGCGGGGCCCGAGAGACCCAGTACTTC	CASSQTSGARETQYF
TRBV10-3	once	-	TRBJ1-1	TGTGCCTCACACTGGGGGGAGAACACTGAAGCTTTCTTT	CASHWGENTEAFF
TRBV5-1	-	-	TRBJ2-1	TGCGCCAGCAGCCTGGACGGCGGGGAATACAATGAGCAGTTCTTC	CASSLDGGEYNEQFF
TRBV5-8	-	TRBD1	TRBJ1-4	TGTGCCAGCACCGATAAGGGGGCCGGTGGTGAAAAACTGTTTTTT	CASTDKGAGGEKLFF
TRBV5-1	-	TRBD1	TRBJ1-5	TGCGCCAGCAGCCCCGACAGGGATCAGCCCCAGCATTTT	CASSPDRDQPQHF
TRBV4-3	-	-	TRBJ2-4	TGCGCCAGCAGCCAAGATCAGCTAGCCAAAAACATTCAGTACTTC	CASSQDQLAKNIQYF
TRBV10-3	-	TRBD1	TRBJ2-7	TGTGCCATCAGTGAGTCTCACCGACAGGGGGGGCACGAGCAGTACTTC	CAISESHRQGGHEQYF
TRBV6-5	-	-	TRBJ1-3	TGTGCCAGCAGTTACCCTCCCATGCGGGACTTATATTTT	CASSYPPMRDLYF
TRBV10-3	-	-	TRBJ2-7	TGTGCCATCAGTGACTCCGCTAGCAAAAGCTACGAGCAGTACTTC	CAISDSASKSYEQYF
TRBV5-1	-	-	TRBJ2-7	TGCGCCAGCAGCGGAACCTCAGGACGCGAGCAGTACTTC	CASSGTSGREQYF
TRBV19	-	TRBD1	TRBJ1-5	TGTGCCAGTAGCGAACTACAGGGGAGCAACAATCAGCCCCAGCATTTT	CASSELQGSNNQPQHF
TRBV10-3	-	TRBD2	TRBJ2-2	TGTGCCACCCGACTAGCGGAGAACACCGGGGAGCTGTTTTTT	CATRLAENTGELFF
TRBV7-8	-	-	TRBJ2-7	TGTGCCAGCAGCTTAGCGCTGAGTACGGCGGACGAGCAGTACTTC	CASSLALSTADEQYF
TRBV7-9	-	-	TRBJ1-1	TGTGCCAGCAGCCCCTACGCGGGGGAGGGCGAAGCTTTCTTT	CASSPYAGEGEAFF
TRBV27	-	-	TRBJ2-3	TGTGCCAGCAGTCCCATTGCTGGGCGGTACACAGATACGCAGTATTTT	CASSPIAGRYTDTQYF
TRBV19	once	-	TRBJ1-2	TGTGCCAGTAGTACGGACAGTACTAACTATGGCTACACCTTC	CASSTDSTNYGYTF
TRBV19	-	TRBD1	TRBJ1-1	TGTGCCAGTAGTATAGTAGGTCGGAGGGGACAGGAAGCTTTCTTT	CASSIVGRRGQEAFF
TRBV14	-	-	TRBJ2-3	TGTGCCAGCAGTGTTGACCATACGCAGTATTTT	CASSVDHTQYF
TRBV6-5	once	TRBD1	TRBJ2-1	TGTGCCAGCAGTTACATGGGACAGGGCAATGAGCAGTTCTTC	CASSYMGQGNEQFF
TRBV7-9	-	-	TRBJ2-5	TGTGCCAGCAGCTTAACAGGGACGTACCAAGAGACCCAGTACTTC	CASSLTGTYQETQYF
TRBV11-3	-	TRBD2	TRBJ2-1	TGTGCCAGCAGCTTAGTGACCGGGGGGGAGCAGTTCTTC	CASSLVTGGEQFF
TRBV6-5	-	-	TRBJ2-1	TGTGCCAGCAGTTCCTGGTGGGGGGACAATGAGCAGTTCTTC	CASSSWWGDNEQFF
TRBV19	-	TRBD2	TRBJ2-3	TGTGCCAGTAGAGTAGCGGGGGATACAGATACGCAGTATTTT	CASRVAGDTDTQYF
TRBV6-6	once	TRBD1	TRBJ1-5	TGTGCCAGCAGTTACAGTACAGGGGGCAATCAGCCCCAGCATTTT	CASSYSTGGNQPQHF
TRBV10-3	-	TRBD2	TRBJ2-2	TGTGCCATCAGGCCGGGACTAGCGGGGGTCACCGGGGAGCTGTTTTTT	CAIRPGLAGVTGELFF
TRBV7-9	-	TRBD2	TRBJ2-1	TGTGCCAGCAGCCCTCGGACTAGCGGTAAAGGAGAGCAGTTCTTC	CASSPRTSGKGEQFF
TRBV19	-	-	TRBJ1-3	TGTGCCAGTATGGAAAGGCAGGGTCTAGGAAACACCATATATTTT	CASMERQGLGNTIYF
TRBV25-1	-	-	TRBJ2-2	TGTGCCAGCAGTGGGACCGGACGAAACACCGGGGAGCTGTTTTTT	CASSGTGRNTGELFF
TRBV11-2	-	-	TRBJ1-6	TGTGCCAGCAGCCCGGAAGGTTACAGGGTTGGGTCACCCCTCCACTTT	CASSPEGYRVGSPLHF
TRBV6-5	-	-	TRBJ1-3	TGTGCCAGCAGTTACTCCGACGCTGGAAACACCATATATTTT	CASSYSDAGNTIYF
TRBV5-1	-	-	TRBJ2-1	TGCGCCAGCAGCTGGTATCAGGACCTGAATGAGCAGTTCTTC	CASSWYQDLNEQFF
TRBV18	-	-	TRBJ2-2	TGTGCCAGCTCACCATTTCCGTGGACCGGGGAGCTGTTTTTT	CASSPFPWTGELFF
TRBV5-4	-	TRBD1	TRBJ1-6	TGTGCCAGCAGCTCTAACAGGGGGCCTAATTCACCCCTCCACTTT	CASSSNRGPNSPLHF
TRBV6-1	few	-	TRBJ1-5	TGTGCCAGCGATCCGAGAGTTGGCCAGCCCCAGCATTTT	CASDPRVGQPQHF
TRBV6-5	-	-	TRBJ1-2	TGTGCCAGCAGTTACGGGGGACGGCCGAACAATGGCTACACCTTC	CASSYGGRPNNGYTF
TRBV19	-	-	TRBJ2-5	TGTGCCAGTAGTAGTGTGGCGGGAGAGACCCAGTACTTC	CASSSVAGETQYF
TRBV27	-	TRBD1	TRBJ1-6	TGTGCCAGCAGTCCCGATGTTACCCGACAGGGTAAGAGTTCACCCCTCCACTTT	CASSPDVTRQGKSSPLHF
TRBV6-5	-	-	TRBJ2-4	TGTGCCAGCAGTTACTCGGACAGACCATGGGGCATTCAGTACTTC	CASSYSDRPWGIQYF
TRBV14	-	TRBD2	TRBJ2-1	TGTGCCAGCAGCCACCTACTAGCGGGAGACAATGAGCAGTTCTTC	CASSHLLAGDNEQFF
TRBV5-1	-	TRBD1	TRBJ2-1	TGCGCCAGCAGCTTTGGGGACAGGAGCAATGAGCAGTTCTTC	CASSFGDRSNEQFF
TRBV6-6	-	TRBD2	TRBJ2-1	TGTGCCAGCACCATTACTAGCGGGAGTAGGAATGAGCAGTTCTTC	CASTITSGSRNEQFF
TRBV11-3	-	-	TRBJ1-2	TGTGCCAGCAGCTCCTCAGCGGATGGCTACACCTTC	CASSSSADGYTF
TRBV11-2	few	TRBD2	TRBJ2-5	TGTGCCAGCAGCTTAGCCGGGAGGTGGGAGACCCAGTACTTC	CASSLAGRWETQYF
TRBV6-1	-	-	TRBJ2-7	TGTGCCAGCAGTGAGGAGGGGCCCAACTACGAGCAGTACTTC	CASSEEGPNYEQYF
TRBV19	-	-	TRBJ1-5	TGTGCCAGTAGCCCCATGCCCCAGCATTTT	CASSPMPQHF
TRBV28	-	-	TRBJ2-7	TGTGCCAGCAGGACAGGTGGAACTAGGGACGAGCAGTACTTC	CASRTGGTRDEQYF
TRBV29-1	-	TRBD1	TRBJ2-7	TGCAGCGTCGGGACAGGGAGCCACGAGCAGTACTTC	CSVGTGSHEQYF
TRBV4-3	few	TRBD1	TRBJ2-7	TGCGCCAGCAGCCGCCGACAGGGTACCGACGAGCAGTACTTC	CASSRRQGTDEQYF